The T cell receptor beta chain described here comes from a study of blood T cell repertoires in COVID-19. Study summary: Samples came from the United States, Italy and Spain, spanning acute and convalescent COVID-19. The cDNA or gDNA used as material had been derived from T cells, B-cell-depleted T cells, or PBMCs.

Original analysis: Nucleated cell number was recorded as an estimate derived from reference gene primer amplification. Clones were read by immunoSEQ multiplex PCR, and TCRdb kept only the in-frame ones, dropping some. The V and J calls and clone size are taken from that table; D and trimming were inferred from the DNA. The sample gives around 200,000 clones, 70% to 90% of which show up once; 2.5% to 3.5% is in the top ten. Trimming removed 1 base at V and 3 bases at J, with 11 bases between. This CDR3 has 15 amino acids. Germline V CDR1 and CDR2: MNHEY, SMNVEV (reference sequence). The sequencing input was peripheral blood. This chain joins TRBV27 and TRBJ2-3; possibly TRBD2 for D (7 bases). This clonotype was sampled from a man aged 40-49 years with active or convalescent COVID-19. The CDR3 loop is CASSLWGGATDTQYF. The DNA for the CDR3 is TGTGCCAGCAGTTTATGGGGGGGGGCAACAGATACGCAGTATTTT.